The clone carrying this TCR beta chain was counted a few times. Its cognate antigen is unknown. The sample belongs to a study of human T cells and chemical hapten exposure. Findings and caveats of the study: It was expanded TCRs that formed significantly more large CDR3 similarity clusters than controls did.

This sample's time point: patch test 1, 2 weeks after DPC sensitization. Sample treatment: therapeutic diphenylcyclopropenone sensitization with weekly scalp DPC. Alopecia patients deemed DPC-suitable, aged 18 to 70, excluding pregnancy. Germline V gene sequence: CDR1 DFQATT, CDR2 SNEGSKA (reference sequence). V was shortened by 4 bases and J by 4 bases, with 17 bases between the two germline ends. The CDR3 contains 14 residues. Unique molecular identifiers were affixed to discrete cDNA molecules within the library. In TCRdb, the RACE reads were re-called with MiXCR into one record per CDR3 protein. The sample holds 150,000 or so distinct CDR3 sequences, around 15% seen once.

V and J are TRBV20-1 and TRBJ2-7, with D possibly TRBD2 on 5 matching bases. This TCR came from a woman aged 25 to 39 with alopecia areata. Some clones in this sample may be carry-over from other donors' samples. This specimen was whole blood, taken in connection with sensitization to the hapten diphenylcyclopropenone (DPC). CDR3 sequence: CSANSGARLYEQYF. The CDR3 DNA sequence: TGCAGTGCTAACTCCGGCGCGAGACTATACGAGCAGTACTTC.